These 8 T cell receptor beta chains were all obtained from the same sample, sequenced in a study of shared clonotypes between healthy human individuals. Some clones are missing from TCRdb's copy, which holds only in-frame ones; the method was immunoSEQ multiplex PCR. The sample contains 400,000 or so clones, 90% to 98% of which appear only once. The material sequenced was memory CD8+ T cells sorted from blood. The subset: CD45RO+ cells pooled with CCR7-negative TemRA cells. The receptor source for this set is a man aged 25-40 years in good health.

The rearrangement links TRBV5-8 to TRBJ2-7, with D tentatively TRBD1 (6 bases). The CDR3 spans 14 residues. Germline CDR1 reads SGHTS; CDR2 reads YDEGEE. Between the trimmed V and J ends, which lost 4 bases and 3 bases, there was a span of 14 bases. The chain's CDR3 is CASSPTGVYYEQYF. CDR3 in DNA: TGTGCCAGCAGCCCGACAGGAGTTTACTACGAGCAGTACTTC.

This clone was seen once. The DNA of the CDR3 is TGTGCCAGCAAGCGACTAGCGGGAGAGGAGGGCATTCAGTACTTC. It specifies CASKRLAGEEGIQYF. The chain employs TRBV2 and TRBJ2-4; 12 bases are a match to TRBD2. The CDR3 has 15 amino acids. V trimming: 7 bases; J trimming: 9 bases; junction bases outside the gene matches: 10. Germline V gene data show CDR1 as SNHLY and CDR2 as FYNNEI.

The chain is built from TRBV28 and TRBJ2-1; D remains ambiguous. This CDR3 is built from 13 residues. With 3 bases removed from V and 4 bases from J, the gap between germline ends came to 7 bases. Germline assignment: CDR1 MDHEN and CDR2 SYDVKM. As DNA, the CDR3 is TGTGCCAGCAGTTTCACCGGGTACAATGAGCAGTTCTTC. The encoded protein is CASSFTGYNEQFF.

J is TRBJ2-5 and V is TRBV28; 10 bases are a match to TRBD2. Germline CDR1 MDHEN, CDR2 SYDVKM. Trimming cost V 4 bases and J 1 base; bases outside gene matches: 6. The CDR3 spans 16 residues. CDR3 protein: CASSYWTSGIQETQYF. Here the CDR3 DNA reads TGTGCCAGCAGTTACTGGACTAGCGGTATCCAAGAGACCCAGTACTTC. The full variable domain, in which reference TRBV28 and TRBJ2-5 provide the parts outside the CDR3, is DVKVTQSSRYLVKRTGEKVFLECVQDMDHENMFWYRQDPGLGLRLIYFSYDVKMKEKGDIPEGYSVSREKKERFSLILESASTNQTSMYLCASSYWTSGIQETQYFGPGTRLLVL.

This clone was picked up one time. The chain couples TRBV12-5 to TRBJ1-1; D may be TRBD1 (5 bases). The germline CDR1 and CDR2 sequences are LGHNT and FRNRAP. This CDR3 has 13 residues. Trimming shortened V by 2 bases and J by 3 bases, and 7 bases separated the two germline ends. Written as DNA, the CDR3 is TGTGCTAGTGGTTTGCGGGGGGACACTGAAGCTTTCTTT. Translation gives CASGLRGDTEAFF.

The gene calls are TRBV6-5 and TRBJ2-6; a possible D gene is TRBD2 (5 bases). Trimming removed 2 bases from V and 4 bases from J, with 12 bases in between. The CDR3 extends over 16 amino acids. Per the germline V gene, CDR1 is MNHEY and CDR2 is SVGAGI. The CDR3 protein is CASSYKSEAGANVLTF. CDR3 nucleotides: TGTGCCAGCAGTTACAAATCGGAGGCGGGGGCCAACGTCCTGACTTTC.

As for this clone: The same CDR3 arises from other DNA sequences in this sample as well. J is TRBJ2-5 and V is TRBV7-9; 7 bases map to TRBD2. The CDR3 is made up of 14 amino acids. The germline V gene has CDR1 SEHNR and CDR2 FQNEAQ (reference sequence). The trim removed 2 bases at V and 2 bases at J, leaving 2 bases unmatched. The CDR3 sequence is CASSLLGGQETQYF. The CDR3 coding sequence is TGTGCCAGCAGCTTATTGGGGGGGCAAGAGACCCAGTACTTC.

This CDR3 is CASSRTSSYEQYF. DNA of the CDR3: TGCGCCAGCAGCCGGACGTCCTCCTACGAGCAGTACTTC. This chain connects TRBV4-1 to TRBJ2-7; D is ambiguous. Germline V gene data show CDR1 as MGHRA and CDR2 as YSYEKL. The V gene lost 4 bases and the J gene lost 0 bases, with 7 bases spanning the gap. There are 13 residues in the CDR3.